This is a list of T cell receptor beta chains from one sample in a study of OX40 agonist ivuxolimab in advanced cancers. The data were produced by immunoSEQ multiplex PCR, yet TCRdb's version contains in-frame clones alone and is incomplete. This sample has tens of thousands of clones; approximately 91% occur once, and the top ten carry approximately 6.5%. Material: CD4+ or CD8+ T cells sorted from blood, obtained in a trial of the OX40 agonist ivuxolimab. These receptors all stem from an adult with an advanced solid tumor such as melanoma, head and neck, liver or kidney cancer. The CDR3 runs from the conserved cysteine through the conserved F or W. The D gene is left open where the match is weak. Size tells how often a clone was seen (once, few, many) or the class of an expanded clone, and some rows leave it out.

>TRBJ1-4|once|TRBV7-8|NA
TGTGCCAGCAGCGAACCGGGGCCCCACGGGGAAAAACTGTTTTTT
CASSEPGPHGEKLFF
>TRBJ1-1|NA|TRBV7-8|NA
TGTGCCAGCAGCTTAGTCGGGGGAGTGAGCACTGAAGCTTTCTTT
CASSLVGGVSTEAFF
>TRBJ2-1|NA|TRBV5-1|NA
TGCGCCAGCAGCTTGGCGTATGAGCAGTTCTTC
CASSLAYEQFF
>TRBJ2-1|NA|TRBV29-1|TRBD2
TGCAGCTCGTTGTATGTCACTAGCGGGAGGTCCAGCTCCTACAATGAGCAGTTCTTC
CSSLYVTSGRSSSYNEQFF
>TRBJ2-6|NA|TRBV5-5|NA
TGTGCCAGCAGCTTGTCCGGGTCTGGGGCCAACGTCCTGACTTTC
CASSLSGSGANVLTF
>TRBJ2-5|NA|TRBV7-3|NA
TGTGCCAGCAGAAGGACTCCTCAAGAGACCCAGTACTTC
CASRRTPQETQYF
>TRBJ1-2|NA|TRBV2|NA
TGTGCCAGCACCTGGGGGGGAGACTATGGCTACACCTTC
CASTWGGDYGYTF
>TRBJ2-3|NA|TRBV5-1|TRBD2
TGCGCCAGCAGCTTGGCGGCCTCTAGCGGGAGGGCCGGAGATACGCAGTATTTT
CASSLAASSGRAGDTQYF
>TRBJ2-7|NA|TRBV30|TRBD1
TGTGCCTGGGGAAGACAGGGTTCCTCCTACGAGCAGTACTTC
CAWGRQGSSYEQYF
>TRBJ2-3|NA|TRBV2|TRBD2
TGTGCCAGCGCGAGGGTGGGACTAGCGGGAGGGGGGGAAGATACGCAGTATTTT
CASARVGLAGGGEDTQYF
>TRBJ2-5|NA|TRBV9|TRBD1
TGTGCCAGCAGCGTGGGGGACAGGGGGCAGGAGACCCAGTACTTC
CASSVGDRGQETQYF
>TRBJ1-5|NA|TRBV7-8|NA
TGTGCCAGCAGCTTAGCGCCAGGCCCGACCAATCAGCCCCAGCATTTT
CASSLAPGPTNQPQHF
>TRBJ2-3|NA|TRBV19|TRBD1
TGTGCCAGTAGCGGGAATTATCAGGGGGCGAGAGTGACAGATACGCAGTATTTT
CASSGNYQGARVTDTQYF
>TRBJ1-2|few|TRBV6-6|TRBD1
TGTGCCAGCAGTTACCTCGAGGGGGCGCGAGGTGGCTACACCTTC
CASSYLEGARGGYTF
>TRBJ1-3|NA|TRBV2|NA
TGTGCCAGCAGTGAAATTGGGGGAAACACCATATATTTT
CASSEIGGNTIYF
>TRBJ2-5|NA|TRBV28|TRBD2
TGTGCCAGCAGTTCGCCAAAGACTAGCGGGAGTGAGACCCAGTACTTC
CASSSPKTSGSETQYF
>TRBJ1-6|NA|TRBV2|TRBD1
TGTGCCAGCACTCAATCGGGACAGGGAAATTCACCCCTCCACTTT
CASTQSGQGNSPLHF
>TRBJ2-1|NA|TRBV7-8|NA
TGTGCCAGCAGCTCTGAGATGAGCTCCTACAATGAGCAGTTCTTC
CASSSEMSSYNEQFF
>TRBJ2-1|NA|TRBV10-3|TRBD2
TGTGCCATCAGTAACTTTGGCGGGAGGTCCTACAATGAGCAGTTCTTC
CAISNFGGRSYNEQFF
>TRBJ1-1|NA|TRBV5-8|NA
TGTGCCACCGCCGGAGGTTTTGTCACTGAAGCTTTCTTT
CATAGGFVTEAFF
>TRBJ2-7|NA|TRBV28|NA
TGTGCCAGCAGACTCAAAGGACTGAACTACGAGCAGTACTTC
CASRLKGLNYEQYF
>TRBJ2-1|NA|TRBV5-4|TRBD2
TGTGCCAGCAGCGTTGGGACTAGCTCCTACAATGAGCAGTTCTTC
CASSVGTSSYNEQFF
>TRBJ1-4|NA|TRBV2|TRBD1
TGTGCCAGCACCTGGGACAGCAATGAAAAACTGTTTTTT
CASTWDSNEKLFF
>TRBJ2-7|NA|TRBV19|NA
TGTGCCAGTAGTATACAGGGTCCCTACGAGCAGTACTTC
CASSIQGPYEQYF
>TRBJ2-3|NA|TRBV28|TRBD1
TGTGCCAGCACGGCGCAGACAGGGATGGCAGATACGCAGTATTTT
CASTAQTGMADTQYF
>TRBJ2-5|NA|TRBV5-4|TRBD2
TGTGCCAGCAGCCCCCGGGACTATGAGACCCAGTACTTC
CASSPRDYETQYF
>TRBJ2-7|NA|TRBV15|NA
TGTGCCACCAGCAGAGCTCCCGCCTATGGGGCGGACTACGAGCAGTACTTC
CATSRAPAYGADYEQYF
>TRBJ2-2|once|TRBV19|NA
TGTGCCAGTACGGCGCAGGCGAGAACCGGGGAGCTGTTTTTT
CASTAQARTGELFF
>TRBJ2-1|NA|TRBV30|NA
TGTGCCTGGAGTGTAAGTTCTGAGCAGTTCTTC
CAWSVSSEQFF
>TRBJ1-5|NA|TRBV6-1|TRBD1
TGTGCCAGCAGTGAAAAGGGGGACAGCCATCAGCCCCAGCATTTT
CASSEKGDSHQPQHF
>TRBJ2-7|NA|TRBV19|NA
TGTGCCAGTAGTATGGGGGCTAGCCGGTACGAGCAGTACTTC
CASSMGASRYEQYF
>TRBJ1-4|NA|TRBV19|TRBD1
TGTGCCAGTAGTTTCGGGACAGTCAATGAAAAACTGTTTTTT
CASSFGTVNEKLFF
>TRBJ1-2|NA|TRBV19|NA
TGTGCCAGTAGTACCCGACAGAACGGCTACACCTTC
CASSTRQNGYTF